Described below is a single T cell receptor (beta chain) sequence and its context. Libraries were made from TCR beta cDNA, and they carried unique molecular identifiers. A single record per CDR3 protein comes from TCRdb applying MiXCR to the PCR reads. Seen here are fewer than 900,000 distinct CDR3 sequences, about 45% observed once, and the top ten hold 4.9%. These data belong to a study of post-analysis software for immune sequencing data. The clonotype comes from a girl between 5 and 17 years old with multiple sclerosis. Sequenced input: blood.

The CDR3, as DNA: TGTGCCAGTGGATCACAGCAGGGGGCAGTGGGGGACACTGAAGCTTTCTTT. Its protein product is CASGSQQGAVGDTEAFF. This rearrangement joins TRBV6-6 to TRBJ1-1; 8 bases agree with TRBD1. Germline V CDR1 and CDR2: MNHNY, SVGAGI (reference sequence). CDR3 size: 17 residues. V was clipped by 9 bases and J by 3 bases; unmatched bases: 18.